These T cell receptor beta chains were read from a single sample in a study of blood T cell repertoires in COVID-19. Produced via immunoSEQ multiplex PCR; TCRdb's table is partial and in-frame only. The sample holds approximately 240,000 clones, about nine tenths seen once. Sequenced material: PBMCs or T cells enriched from blood (not recorded which). The source is a woman under 30 who had recovered from COVID-19. Each CDR3 is given with its conserved first and last residue. The D gene is left open where the match is weak. Some rows mark clone size as missing; the rest say once, few, many or name a class of expanded clone.

TRBV27	NA	NA	15	TRBJ2-5	CASRVSQGSQETQYF	TGTGCCAGCAGGGTCTCCCAGGGATCCCAAGAGACCCAGTACTTC
TRBV4-3	NA	NA	15	TRBJ1-4	CASSPHRGSNEKLFF	TGCGCCAGCAGCCCCCACCGGGGGTCCAATGAAAAACTGTTTTTT
TRBV23-1	NA	TRBD1	15	TRBJ1-3	CASRPRDSSGNTIYF	TGCGCCAGCAGGCCTCGGGACAGCTCTGGAAACACCATATATTTT
TRBV14	NA	NA	16	TRBJ2-5	CASSLSRQWEEETQYF	TGTGCCAGCAGCCTCAGCAGACAGTGGGAAGAAGAGACCCAGTACTTC
TRBV18	NA	NA	15	TRBJ2-2	CASSPLYGDTGELFF	TGTGCCAGCTCACCCTTATACGGAGACACCGGGGAGCTGTTTTTT
TRBV24-1	NA	TRBD2	15	TRBJ2-7	CATSVGSGGLYEQYF	TGTGCCACCAGTGTCGGGAGCGGGGGGCTATACGAGCAGTACTTC
TRBV15	NA	TRBD1	15	TRBJ1-5	CATSREQGVNQPQHF	TGTGCCACCAGCAGAGAACAGGGGGTCAATCAGCCCCAGCATTTT
TRBV18	NA	TRBD1	16	TRBJ2-1	CASSPRTGSSYNEQFF	TGTGCCAGCTCACCGCGGACAGGGTCGTCCTACAATGAGCAGTTCTTC
TRBV7-2	NA	TRBD2	16	TRBJ2-1	CASSVRLAGGNNEQFF	TGTGCCAGCAGCGTACGACTAGCGGGGGGTAACAATGAGCAGTTCTTC
TRBV5-1	NA	TRBD1	17	TRBJ1-6	CASSSDRETSYNSPLHF	TGCGCCAGCAGCTCGGACAGGGAGACGTCCTATAATTCACCCCTCCACTTT
TRBV5-4	once	NA	14	TRBJ1-1	CASSLGTTNTEAFF	TGTGCCAGCAGCTTAGGGACAACAAACACTGAAGCTTTCTTT
TRBV18	NA	NA	15	TRBJ1-5	CASSPAGGRNQPQHF	TGTGCCAGCTCACCAGCGGGGGGCCGCAATCAGCCCCAGCATTTT
TRBV9	NA	NA	16	TRBJ1-1	CASSVGGSTLNTEAFF	TGTGCCAGCAGCGTAGGCGGCAGCACCTTGAACACTGAAGCTTTCTTT
TRBV5-4	NA	TRBD2	16	TRBJ2-7	CASSGRTSGFSYEQYF	TGTGCCAGCAGCGGCCGGACTAGCGGGTTCTCCTACGAGCAGTACTTC
TRBV2	NA	NA	17	TRBJ1-1	CASSEASGWDMNTEAFF	TGTGCCAGCAGTGAAGCATCGGGGTGGGATATGAACACTGAAGCTTTCTTT
TRBV14	NA	NA	13	TRBJ1-1	CASTFGGGTEAFF	TGTGCCAGCACCTTCGGCGGGGGCACTGAAGCTTTCTTT
TRBV28	NA	NA	13	TRBJ1-2	CASSLDSGYGYTF	TGTGCCAGCAGCTTGGACAGTGGCTATGGCTACACCTTC
TRBV20-1	NA	NA	11	TRBJ2-7	CSAFQTYEQYF	TGCAGTGCCTTCCAGACCTACGAGCAGTACTTC
TRBV9	NA	TRBD2	16	TRBJ2-1	CASSVVSGRAYNEQFF	TGTGCCAGCAGCGTCGTTAGCGGGAGGGCCTACAATGAGCAGTTCTTC
TRBV3-1/TRBV3-2	NA	NA	13	TRBJ1-6	CASSRQWNSPLHF	TGTGCCAGCAGCCGACAGTGGAATTCACCCCTCCACTTT
TRBV9	once	TRBD1	15	TRBJ1-2	CASSVGDSSNYGYTF	TGTGCCAGCAGCGTAGGGGACAGCTCTAACTATGGCTACACCTTC
TRBV6-1	NA	NA	14	TRBJ1-6	CASSEVFYNSPLHF	TGTGCCAGCAGTGAAGTCTTTTATAATTCACCCCTCCACTTT
TRBV28	NA	NA	10	TRBJ2-5	CASSKVAQYF	TGTGCCAGCAGTAAAGTAGCCCAGTACTTC
TRBV7-9	NA	NA	16	TRBJ2-5	CASSLMGHPFQETQYF	TGTGCCAGCAGCTTAATGGGACACCCCTTCCAAGAGACCCAGTACTTC
TRBV18	NA	TRBD1	13	TRBJ1-2	CASSETGVDGYTF	TGTGCCAGCTCGGAGACAGGGGTTGATGGCTACACCTTC
TRBV5-6	NA	TRBD1	13	TRBJ2-7	CASSLVPGGEQYF	TGTGCCAGCAGCTTGGTCCCAGGGGGCGAGCAGTACTTC
TRBV5-8	NA	NA	14	TRBJ1-2	CASSFRGLTYGYTF	TGTGCCAGCAGCTTTAGAGGACTGACCTATGGCTACACCTTC
TRBV4-3	once	TRBD2	16	TRBJ2-3	CASSQHGTSASDTQYF	TGCGCCAGCAGCCAACACGGGACTAGCGCATCGGATACGCAGTATTTT
TRBV4-1	NA	TRBD1	16	TRBJ2-1	CASDYGQGRLRNEQFF	TGCGCCAGCGACTACGGACAGGGCAGATTAAGAAATGAGCAGTTCTTC
TRBV27	NA	TRBD1	13	TRBJ1-4	CASSFGTARKLFF	TGTGCCAGCAGTTTTGGGACAGCACGAAAACTGTTTTTT
TRBV20-1	NA	TRBD1	14	TRBJ2-1	CSASQQGTYNEQFF	TGCAGTGCTAGTCAACAGGGGACCTACAATGAGCAGTTCTTC
TRBV7-9	NA	NA	14	TRBJ1-6	CASSPDSYNSPLHF	TGTGCCAGCAGCCCCGACAGTTATAATTCACCCCTCCACTTT
TRBV18	NA	NA	14	TRBJ2-3	CASSPPTQRDTQYF	TGTGCCAGCTCACCACCGACACAGAGAGATACGCAGTATTTT
TRBV25-1	NA	NA	13	TRBJ2-7	CASSEYNGGEQYF	TGTGCCAGCAGTGAATATAACGGGGGCGAGCAGTACTTC
TRBV5-4	NA	NA	13	TRBJ2-1	CASSPRGNNEQFF	TGTGCCAGCAGCCCGCGGGGTAACAATGAGCAGTTCTTC
TRBV20-1	NA	TRBD1	11	TRBJ1-2	CSATTGHGYTF	TGCAGTGCGACGACAGGGCATGGCTACACCTTC
TRBV7-9	NA	NA	14	TRBJ2-4	CASSSNRGRDIQYF	TGTGCCAGCAGCTCAAACAGGGGGAGGGACATTCAGTACTTC
TRBV2	NA	NA	14	TRBJ1-5	CASSERGYYQPQHF	TGTGCCAGCAGTGAGAGAGGGTATTATCAGCCCCAGCATTTT
TRBV6-5	NA	NA	16	TRBJ2-1	CASSYESQTSYNEQFF	TGTGCCAGCAGTTACGAGTCCCAGACTTCCTACAATGAGCAGTTCTTC
TRBV19	NA	NA	13	TRBJ1-2	CASQLSGNYGYTF	TGTGCCAGCCAATTATCGGGAAACTATGGCTACACCTTC
TRBV5-1	NA	TRBD2	17	TRBJ2-1	CASSFDLSGRAGIEQFF	TGCGCCAGCAGCTTTGATTTGAGCGGGAGGGCCGGGATTGAGCAGTTCTTC